Below are 9 T cell receptor beta chains sequenced from a single sample in a study of blood T cell repertoires in COVID-19 (dated by TCRdb to 2020 to 2022). Library preparation used the immunoSEQ multiplex PCR assay. What TCRdb holds here is the immuneACCESS table cut down to in-frame rearrangements. Part of the clones is not present; checked against another copy, under half of the missing clones reflect an unresolved V gene, and the others are unexplained. This sample comprises 200,000 to 250,000 clones, roughly 87% of them detected only once. The ten top clones hold over 9% of the sample. The sample taken for sequencing was PBMCs or T cells enriched from blood (not recorded which). These TCRs come from a man aged 18-30 years with acute COVID-19.

The chain links TRBV9 to TRBJ2-3, with D unresolved. The CDR3 extends over 14 amino acids. Germline V gene lookup returns CDR1 SGDLS and CDR2 YYNGEE. With 0 bases removed from V and 2 bases from J, the gap between germline ends came to 7 bases. DNA of the CDR3: TGTGCCAGCAGCGTAGAGAGCCTCACAGATACGCAGTATTTT. It is translated as CASSVESLTDTQYF.

This clone was recorded once. The chain employs TRBV30 and TRBJ1-6, with TRBD1 identical over 7 bases. This CDR3 spans 14 amino acids. Losses at the gene ends were 8 bases for V and 5 bases for J; bases not matched to a gene: 9. Looked up from germline, CDR1 is GTSNPN and CDR2 is SVGIG (reference sequence). CDR3 residues: CATRAGQNNSPLHF. CDR3 nucleotides: TGTGCCACCCGTGCGGGACAGAATAATTCACCCCTCCACTTT.

The V and J genes are TRBV7-6 and TRBJ2-2; D is ambiguous. The CDR3 runs 15 residues. Trimming shortened V by 6 bases and J by 4 bases, and 15 bases separated the two germline ends. Germline V lookup: CDR1 SGHVS, CDR2 FNYEAQ. The CDR3 loop reads CASRTPTHGTGELFF. As DNA, the CDR3 is TGTGCCAGCAGGACTCCTACCCATGGCACCGGGGAGCTGTTTTTT.

The chain combines TRBV10-2 with TRBJ2-1; TRBD2 aligns across 7 bases. Germline CDR1 and CDR2: WSHSY and SAAADI. The CDR3 contains 14 residues. Losses at the gene ends were 2 bases for V and 8 bases for J; bases not matched to a gene: 6. The CDR3 is CASSEGLVSDEQFF. For the CDR3, the DNA is TGCGCCAGCAGTGAGGGACTAGTCTCGGATGAGCAGTTCTTC.

J is TRBJ2-2 and V is TRBV19; D unresolved. With 4 bases removed from V and 4 bases from J, the gap between germline ends came to 10 bases. There are 14 residues in the CDR3. CDR1 is LNHDA, CDR2 SQIVND, per germline (reference sequence). The CDR3 DNA reads as TGTGCCAGTAGTACTAGTTTCGGCACCGGGGAGCTGTTTTTT. Protein: CASSTSFGTGELFF.

The chain is built from TRBV6-5 and TRBJ1-5; D is possibly TRBD1 (5 bases). The CDR3 sequence is 14 residues long. Germline V lookup: CDR1 MNHEY, CDR2 SVGAGI. Trimming stripped 6 bases from V and 0 bases from J, with 9 bases between. In nucleotides, the CDR3 is TGTGCCAGCAGCGTAGACAGTAGCAATCAGCCCCAGCATTTT. This gives the protein CASSVDSSNQPQHF.

CDR3 sequence: CASSLGPPQPQHF. CDR3 coding DNA: TGTGCCAGCAGTTTGGGGCCCCCGCAGCCCCAGCATTTT. The genes are TRBV27 and TRBJ1-5, with a weak D call TRBD1 (5 bases). The CDR3 is 13 amino acids. Germline values: CDR1 MNHEY, CDR2 SMNVEV (reference sequence). Trimming left V 3 bases short and J 7 bases short, with 10 bases between.

V usage is TRBV7-3 and J usage is TRBJ1-6; TRBD1 aligns across 11 bases. CDR1 is SGHTA and CDR2 is FQGTGA in the germline V gene. V was clipped by 4 bases and J by 14 bases; unmatched bases: 4. This CDR3 contains 13 residues. The CDR3 region has the DNA TGTGCCAGCAGCTCCGGACAGGGGGCGACCCTCCACTTT. Translation: CASSSGQGATLHF. Together with reference TRBV7-3 and TRBJ1-6, the CDR3 gives the full variable domain: GAGVSQTPSNKVTEKGKYVELRCDPISGHTALYWYRQSLGQGPEFLIYFQGTGAADDSGLPNDRFFAVRPEGSVSTLKIQRTERGDSAVYLCASSSGQGATLHFGNGTRLTVT.

V usage is TRBV5-1 and J usage is TRBJ2-1, with 13 bases fitting TRBD2. Trimming at V came to 5 bases and at J to 6 bases, leaving 5 bases not matched to a gene. Germline CDR1 SGHRS, CDR2 YFSETQ. The CDR3 covers 15 residues. The CDR3 DNA reads TGCGCCAGCAGGAAGGGGACTAGCGGGATCAATGAGCAGTTCTTC. Translated: CASRKGTSGINEQFF.